Reported below is one T cell receptor (beta chain). This record comes from a study of patients and donors after allogeneic stem cell transplantation. There are 15 residues in the CDR3. V shed 0 bases and J shed 4 bases, with 13 bases lying between them. The V gene's germline CDR1 is SGDLS and CDR2 YYNGEE. Each CDR3 protein gets one entry after TCRdb re-called the RT-PCR reads with MiXCR. This sample has about 110,000 distinct CDR3 sequences, with 35% found just once. The TCR comes from a human donor who was either an allogeneic HSCT recipient or a stem cell or donor lymphocyte infusion donor (not recorded which). It is not recorded whose cells these are; they may come from a transplant donor. This sequence joins TRBV9 and TRBJ1-1, with D hard to call. Sample: blood, either unsorted or a sorted T cell fraction (not recorded which). The CDR3 sequence is CASSVEGGKGTEAFF. The CDR3 nucleotides read TGTGCCAGCAGCGTAGAGGGAGGGAAGGGCACTGAAGCTTTCTTT.